The 29 T cell receptor beta chains in this list originate from one sample, sequenced in a study of a mutant IDH1 vaccine in newly diagnosed glioma. As to time point: week 11, during vaccination. In every dose of vaccine, 300 ug of mutant IDH1 20-mer peptide was given alongside topical imiquimod. Generated by immunoSEQ multiplex PCR, the TCRdb table keeps only in-frame clones and is missing some. The data hold approximately 110,000 clones, with approximately 87% observed a single time. Antigen specificity for these receptors is unknown. The sequenced sample was PBMCs, obtained from a glioma patient whose treatment included an IDH1 peptide vaccine. Every receptor here comes from a woman in her forties or fifties with glioma.

The V call is TRBV5-1, the J call TRBJ1-6; possibly TRBD1 for D (5 bases). Germline V CDR1 and CDR2: SGHRS, YFSETQ. The CDR3 is made up of 15 amino acids. The V gene lost 0 bases and the J gene lost 4 bases, with 8 bases spanning the gap. As DNA, the CDR3 is TGCGCCAGCAGCTTGGGGGACGGTTATAATTCACCCCTCCACTTT. It encodes CASSLGDGYNSPLHF.

This rearrangement joins TRBV19 to TRBJ2-3; 10 nucleotides match TRBD1. The CDR3 has 14 amino acids. The V and J ends lost 5 bases and 2 bases, in that order; junction bases with no gene match: 1. CDR1 is LNHDA and CDR2 is SQIVND in the germline V gene (reference sequence). The CDR3 DNA follows: TGTGCCAGTAGTGGGACAGGGGCCACAGATACGCAGTATTTT. This gives the protein CASSGTGATDTQYF.

The table lists this clone with a count of one. This chain connects TRBV9 to TRBJ2-2, with TRBD2 matching over 7 bases. The germline gives CDR1 SGDLS, CDR2 YYNGEE. V trimming: 6 bases; J trimming: 6 bases; junction bases outside the gene matches: 2. The CDR3 contains 12 residues. The CDR3 protein is CASTRGAGELFF. CDR3 bases: TGTGCCAGCACCCGGGGGGCCGGGGAGCTGTTTTTT.

This chain joins TRBV2 and TRBJ1-1, with D possibly TRBD1 on 5 matching bases. V was cut by 4 bases and J by 4 bases, with 13 bases left in between. Per germline, CDR1 SNHLY and CDR2 FYNNEI. There are 14 residues in the CDR3. Here the CDR3 reads CASSGAGRGTEAFF. The CDR3, as DNA: TGTGCCAGCAGTGGGGCAGGGAGGGGCACTGAAGCTTTCTTT.

The chain recombines TRBV5-1 with TRBJ1-4, with 8 bases identical to TRBD1. Germline V gene data show CDR1 as SGHRS and CDR2 as YFSETQ. Trimming removed 3 bases from V and 8 bases from J; junction bases left unmatched: 6. CDR3 size: 14 residues. CDR3: CASSSTGGEEKLFF. Written as DNA, the CDR3 is TGCGCCAGCAGCTCCACAGGGGGGGAGGAAAAACTGTTTTTT.

The V and J genes are TRBV7-9 and TRBJ2-1; 10 nucleotides match TRBD2. Germline values: CDR1 SEHNR, CDR2 FQNEAQ (reference sequence). V trimming: 1 base; J trimming: 6 bases; junction bases outside the gene matches: 3. The CDR3 runs to 15 residues. CDR3 in DNA: TGTGCCAGCAGCTTAGAGAAGCGGGAGGGCAATGAGCAGTTCTTC. Protein: CASSLEKREGNEQFF.

The chain is built from TRBV7-9 and TRBJ1-1; D is undetermined. Trimming cost V 5 bases and J 7 bases, with 8 bases left between them. Looked up from germline, CDR1 is SEHNR and CDR2 is FQNEAQ (reference sequence). This CDR3 region has 11 residues. In DNA, the CDR3 is TGTGCCAGCAGCACCGGCCGTGAAGCTTTCTTT. It codes for CASSTGREAFF.

The genes are TRBV6-1 and TRBJ2-1; 10 nucleotides agree with TRBD2. The V gene end was trimmed by 0 bases and the J gene end by 3 bases; junction bases not matched to a gene: 5. This CDR3 spans 17 amino acids. Germline CDR1 reads MNHNS; CDR2 reads SASEGT. CDR3 bases: TGTGCCAGCAGTGAAGCGAAGACTAGCGGGTACTACAATGAGCAGTTCTTC. It yields the protein CASSEAKTSGYYNEQFF.

The chain couples TRBV9 to TRBJ1-6; 9 bases are a match to TRBD1. The V gene's germline CDR1 is SGDLS and CDR2 YYNGEE. V gave up 4 bases and J gave up 4 bases; unmatched junction bases: 3. The CDR3 contains 15 residues. This CDR3 is CASSWTGVYNSPLHF. The DNA for the CDR3 is TGTGCCAGCAGCTGGACAGGGGTTTATAATTCACCCCTCCACTTT.

V usage is TRBV6-5 and J usage is TRBJ2-5, with D possibly being TRBD1 (5 bases). The end of the DNA fits TRBJ2-7 better, so the J call may be wrong. CDR3 length equals 16 residues. Germline lookup yields CDR1 MNHEY and CDR2 SVGAGI. CDR3 nucleotide sequence: TGTGCCAGCAGTTACCACTCTCCAGGGATCACCTACGAGCAGTACTTC. This encodes CASSYHSPGITYEQYF.

This sequence joins TRBV19 and TRBJ2-7, with D unresolved. V lost 4 bases, J lost 0 bases, and 10 bases lay in between. Germline V CDR1 and CDR2: LNHDA, SQIVND (reference sequence). This CDR3 has 14 residues. This chain's CDR3 is CASSKGASSYEQYF. The CDR3 DNA sequence: TGTGCCAGTAGTAAAGGCGCTTCCTCCTACGAGCAGTACTTC.

In its sample, this clone was seen once. The chain is built from TRBV4-2 and TRBJ2-1; the D gene is possibly TRBD2 (6 bases). V lost 4 bases and J 5 bases, leaving 15 bases between the germline ends. The CDR3 spans 15 residues. Germline loops: CDR1 LGHNA, CDR2 YNFKEQ. CDR3 coding DNA: TGTGCCAGCAGCCCACGGACTACCCAGAACAATGAGCAGTTCTTC. This sequence encodes CASSPRTTQNNEQFF.

This rearrangement joins TRBV7-9 to TRBJ2-2; 7 bases are a match to TRBD2. Per the germline V gene, CDR1 is SEHNR and CDR2 is FQNEAQ (reference sequence). The ends lost 2 bases at V and 7 bases at J; junction bases unmatched: 10. CDR3 length: 16 residues. Written as DNA, the CDR3 is TGTGCCAGCAGCTTATTACTAGCGTTGGGGAACGGGGAGCTGTTTTTT. Its protein product is CASSLLLALGNGELFF.

This rearrangement joins TRBV6-6 to TRBJ2-7, with D uncertain. Germline V gene sequence: CDR1 MNHNY, CDR2 SVGAGI (reference sequence). Trimming cost V 2 bases and J 9 bases, with 8 bases left between them. The CDR3 consists of 11 residues. The CDR3 bases are TGTGCCAGCAGTTACGGGTTTGTGCAGTACTTC. This translates into CASSYGFVQYF.

J is TRBJ2-1 and V is TRBV19, with 13 bases lining up with TRBD2. V lost 6 bases to trimming and J lost 4 bases; unmatched junction nucleotides: 6. The CDR3 has 16 amino acids. The germline CDR1 and CDR2 sequences are LNHDA and SQIVND (reference sequence). The CDR3 coding sequence is TGTGCCAGTAGCTTCGCGGGACTAGCGGGATACAATGAGCAGTTCTTC. Amino acid sequence: CASSFAGLAGYNEQFF.

On this clone itself: Other DNA sequences in this sample translate to the same CDR3. The CDR3 region has the DNA TGTGCCAGCTCACCGGGGGGCCAAGAGACCCAGTACTTC. Translated, it gives CASSPGGQETQYF. The chain links TRBV18 to TRBJ2-5, with a weak D call TRBD2 (6 bases). Trimming cost V 3 bases and J 1 base, with 6 bases left between them. This CDR3 is 13 amino acids long. Germline CDR1 KGHSH, CDR2 LQKENI.

CDR3 sequence (DNA): TGTGCCAGCTCAGGGGGACAGCCAATCTCTGGAAACACCATATATTTT. Its translation is CASSGGQPISGNTIYF. The chain recombines TRBV18 with TRBJ1-3; the match to TRBD1 covers 7 bases. Germline V gives CDR1 KGHSH, CDR2 LQKENI. V shed 5 bases and J 0 bases; nucleotides not matched to a gene: 7. The CDR3 spans 16 residues.

The chain uses TRBV18 and TRBJ1-4; no clear D gene. The CDR3 is 14 residues long. In germline, CDR1 is KGHSH, CDR2 LQKENI. Trimming shortened V by 8 bases and J by 1 base, and 11 bases separated the two germline ends. DNA of the CDR3: TGTGCCAGCACAACGGACGGAACTAATGAAAAACTGTTTTTT. It codes for CASTTDGTNEKLFF.

This sequence joins TRBV7-3 and TRBJ1-2; D unresolved. The CDR3 spans 13 residues. The V gene's germline CDR1 is SGHTA and CDR2 FQGTGA. Deletions cut 2 bases from V and 2 bases from J, with 6 bases between. CDR3 sequence (DNA): TGTGCCAGCAGCTTAGACGGGAACTATGGCTACACCTTC. As protein: CASSLDGNYGYTF.

J is TRBJ1-4 and V is TRBV9; D gene ambiguous. The V gene's germline CDR1 is SGDLS and CDR2 YYNGEE. The V and J ends lost 0 bases and 6 bases respectively, with 6 bases between them. The CDR3 sequence is 13 residues long. The CDR3 DNA reads as TGTGCCAGCAGCGTAGTTGGCGATGAAAAACTGTTTTTT. This encodes CASSVVGDEKLFF. Using reference TRBV9 and TRBJ1-4 for the parts outside the CDR3, the full variable domain is DSGVTQTPKHLITATGQRVTLRCSPRSGDLSVYWYQQSLDQGLQFLIQYYNGEERAKGNILERFSAQQFPDLHSELNLSSLELGDSALYFCASSVVGDEKLFFGSGTQLSVL.

The chain links TRBV7-9 to TRBJ2-1; D is unclear. From germline, CDR1 is SEHNR and CDR2 FQNEAQ (reference sequence). V was trimmed by 1 base and J by 4 bases, leaving 11 bases between them. This CDR3 has 15 amino acids. DNA of the CDR3: TGTGCCAGCAGCTTAGATGGTCTTAATTACAATGAGCAGTTCTTC. Residues: CASSLDGLNYNEQFF. The full variable domain, in which reference TRBV7-9 and TRBJ2-1 provide the parts outside the CDR3, is DTGVSQNPRHKITKRGQNVTFRCDPISEHNRLYWYRQTLGQGPEFLTYFQNEAQLEKSRLLSDRFSAERPKGSFSTLEIQRTEQGDSAMYLCASSLDGLNYNEQFFGPGTRLTVL.

V usage is TRBV28 and J usage is TRBJ1-1, with 11 bases fitting TRBD1. The CDR3 has 17 amino acids. Germline CDR1 and CDR2: MDHEN and SYDVKM. The J segment lost 0 bases and the V segment lost 5 bases, leaving 8 bases of the junction unmatched. The CDR3 sequence is CASSTGTGGPVNTEAFF. The CDR3 DNA sequence: TGTGCCAGCAGTACCGGGACAGGGGGTCCGGTGAACACTGAAGCTTTCTTT.

The rearrangement links TRBV5-4 to TRBJ1-6; the D gene is possibly TRBD1 (5 bases). This CDR3 is built from 17 residues. Trimming shortened V by 0 bases and J by 9 bases, and 19 bases separated the two germline ends. Germline V gives CDR1 SGHNT, CDR2 YYREEE (reference sequence). The DNA of the CDR3 is TGTGCCAGCAGCTTGGATAGGGGTGTGGATCCTACTTCACCCCTCCACTTT. Translation gives CASSLDRGVDPTSPLHF.

The genes are TRBV12-5 and TRBJ2-1; the D call may be TRBD1 or TRBD2 (5 bases each). This CDR3 contains 14 residues. Trimming cost V 5 bases and J 5 bases, with 13 bases left between them. Germline values: CDR1 LGHNT, CDR2 FRNRAP. The CDR3 region is CASGPTRGDNEQFF. CDR3 nucleotide sequence: TGTGCTAGTGGTCCCACCCGAGGGGACAATGAGCAGTTCTTC.

This clone occurred a few times. The rearrangement uses TRBV5-4 and TRBJ1-5, with a tentative D call TRBD1 (5 bases). The germline V gene encodes CDR1 SGHNT and CDR2 YYREEE (reference sequence). V was trimmed by 2 bases and J by 7 bases, leaving 7 bases between them. The CDR3 totals 12 residues. The CDR3 DNA reads as TGTGCCAGCAGCTTTGGGGGGCAGCCCCAGCATTTT. Translating gives CASSFGGQPQHF.

The CDR3 DNA is TGTGCCAGCAGTTATTGGGAGAACACAGATACGCAGTATTTT. Protein product: CASSYWENTDTQYF. The chain recombines TRBV6-6 with TRBJ2-3, with D possibly being TRBD2 (5 bases). V gave up 3 bases and J gave up 2 bases, with 9 bases separating them. The CDR3 loop spans 14 amino acids. From germline, CDR1 is MNHNY and CDR2 SVGAGI (reference sequence).

The chain employs TRBV4-1 and TRBJ2-5, with no clear D. Germline V lookup: CDR1 MGHRA, CDR2 YSYEKL. The germline V and J ends were trimmed by 1 base and 4 bases, with 13 bases remaining between them. CDR3 length equals 15 residues. The CDR3 reads CASSQVVGRLETQYF. DNA of the CDR3: TGCGCCAGCAGCCAAGTAGTCGGACGTCTAGAGACCCAGTACTTC.

This clone was counted a single time. The rearrangement links TRBV11-2 to TRBJ2-7, with 7 positions matching TRBD1. The CDR3 loop spans 14 amino acids. V lost 1 base and J lost 2; bases outside the gene matches: 2. The germline CDR1 and CDR2 sequences are SGHAT and FQNNGV. This CDR3 reads CASSLAGQAYEQYF. CDR3 nucleotide sequence: TGTGCCAGCAGCTTAGCAGGACAGGCCTACGAGCAGTACTTC.

V is TRBV28 and J is TRBJ2-7; 8 bases align to TRBD1. The CDR3 is made up of 14 amino acids. Germline CDR1 MDHEN, CDR2 SYDVKM. V lost 6 bases, J lost 3 bases, and 7 bases stayed unmatched. The CDR3 nucleotides are TGTGCCAGCAGGTCCGCCGGGACAGGCTACGAGCAGTACTTC. Its protein product is CASRSAGTGYEQYF.